The 25 T cell receptor beta chains in this list originate from one sample, sequenced in a study of T cells after yellow fever vaccination. TCRdb ran MiXCR on the 5' RACE reads and lists one entry per CDR3 protein. The sample holds approximately 300,000 distinct CDR3 sequences, around 10% seen once. The sample in question was CD4+ T cells sorted from PBMCs, obtained 45 days after the yellow fever booster vaccination. The origin of the receptors is a young man who received the YFV17D yellow fever vaccine.

Many counts were recorded for this clonotype. The chain has TRBV6-5 and TRBJ2-5; D may be TRBD1 (6 bases). Trimming cost V 5 bases and J 5 bases, with 6 bases left between them. Per the germline V gene, CDR1 is MNHEY and CDR2 is SVGAGI. The CDR3 covers 11 residues. As DNA, the CDR3 is TGTGCCAGCAGTCAGGGGGAGACCCAGTACTTC. This sequence encodes CASSQGETQYF.

This clonotype showed up just a few times. The chain uses TRBV10-3 and TRBJ1-1; no clear D. The CDR3 length is 14 residues. In germline, CDR1 is ENHRY, CDR2 SYGVKD. V dropped 6 bases and J dropped 7 bases, with 18 bases sitting between them. Here the CDR3 DNA reads TGTGCCATCAGCCCCGGCGTTCTTTGGAGTGAAGCTTTCTTT. Translating it yields CAISPGVLWSEAFF.

This clonotype was counted a few times. This sequence joins TRBV5-1 and TRBJ2-3; the D is unclear. This CDR3 comprises 12 residues. Germline CDR1 SGHRS, CDR2 YFSETQ. V lost 4 bases, J lost 4 bases, and 7 bases lay in between. The CDR3 spells CASSAAADTQYF. DNA for the CDR3: TGCGCCAGCAGCGCCGCGGCAGATACGCAGTATTTT.

Only a few counts were recorded for this clonotype. CDR3 residues: CAWSPLGRGASDTQYF. The CDR3 DNA is TGTGCCTGGAGTCCCCTTGGGCGGGGGGCTTCCGATACGCAGTATTTT. The V gene is TRBV30, the J gene TRBJ2-3, with TRBD2 matching 8 bases. Per germline, CDR1 GTSNPN and CDR2 SVGIG (reference sequence). The CDR3 spans 16 residues. The junction had 13 bases not matched to a gene; V was cut back by 2 bases and J by 6 bases.

In its sample, this clonotype was seen a few times. This chain's CDR3 is CSARFRGKDTGELFF. Written as DNA, the CDR3 is TGCAGTGCTAGGTTCAGGGGGAAGGACACCGGGGAGCTGTTTTTT. V is TRBV20-1 and J is TRBJ2-2; 7 bases map to TRBD1. After removal of 3 bases from V and 3 bases from J, the junction contained 7 bases not matched to a gene. The CDR3 is made up of 15 amino acids. CDR1 and CDR2 (germline): DFQATT, SNEGSKA (reference sequence).

The chain has TRBV6-5 and TRBJ2-2, with TRBD1 identical over 10 bases. Germline V lookup: CDR1 MNHEY, CDR2 SVGAGI. The CDR3 sequence is 15 residues long. Unmatched junction bases numbered 5, after V lost 5 bases and J lost 5 bases. The CDR3: CASSTRTGGTGELFF. DNA of the CDR3: TGTGCCAGCAGTACCCGGACAGGGGGGACCGGGGAGCTGTTTTTT.

In its sample, this clonotype was seen a few times. The chain uses TRBV11-3 and TRBJ2-3; the match to TRBD1 covers 7 bases. With 5 bases clipped from V and 6 bases from J, the junction kept 11 bases outside the gene matches. The CDR3 totals 15 residues. Germline values: CDR1 SGHNT, CDR2 YENEEA. The CDR3 region is CASSPSPLRGDTQYF. The CDR3 DNA is TGTGCCAGCAGCCCATCTCCCCTCAGGGGGGATACGCAGTATTTT.

This clonotype was observed many times. CDR3 sequence (DNA): TGTGCCAGCAGCCGACTAGAGGGACAAGAGACCCAGTACTTC. Protein: CASSRLEGQETQYF. This chain connects TRBV3-1 to TRBJ2-5; D is perhaps TRBD2 (6 bases). Germline-derived CDR1 and CDR2 are LGHDT and YNNKEL (reference sequence). This CDR3 is 14 amino acids long. Trimming shortened V by 4 bases and J by 2 bases, and 11 bases separated the two germline ends.

The rearrangement uses TRBV7-2 and TRBJ1-3; no clear D. The CDR3 is 15 amino acids. V was shortened by 1 base and J by 0 bases, with 7 bases between the two germline ends. Germline V gene lookup returns CDR1 SGHTA and CDR2 FQGNSA. The CDR3 reads CASSLEPSSGNTIYF. The CDR3 DNA sequence: TGTGCCAGCAGCTTAGAACCGAGCTCTGGAAACACCATATATTTT.

This sequence joins TRBV7-2 and TRBJ2-2; TRBD2 matches 11 bases. CDR1 is SGHTA and CDR2 is FQGNSA in the germline V gene. The CDR3 has 17 amino acids. V dropped 7 bases and J dropped 1; count of bases not matched to a gene: 8. The CDR3 sequence: CASKKLAGGLNTGELFF. DNA of the CDR3: TGTGCCAGCAAAAAGCTAGCGGGGGGCCTGAACACCGGGGAGCTGTTTTTT.

This clonotype has a count of ten or more. V and J are TRBV7-2 and TRBJ2-3; TRBD2 is a possible D gene (6 bases). The CDR3 consists of 15 residues. Deletions cut 1 base from V and 2 bases from J, with 10 bases between. Germline values: CDR1 SGHTA, CDR2 FQGNSA. CDR3 DNA: TGTGCCAGCAGCTTAGGGACGGGAGTCACAGATACGCAGTATTTT. This sequence encodes CASSLGTGVTDTQYF.

This clonotype has only a few counts. The chain employs TRBV20-1 and TRBJ1-6; D is perhaps TRBD1 (5 bases). This CDR3 has 16 amino acids. Trimming removed 0 bases at V and 3 bases at J, with 12 bases between. Germline V gives CDR1 DFQATT, CDR2 SNEGSKA (reference sequence). Here the CDR3 reads CSARDPRGSYNSPLHF. CDR3 DNA sequence: TGCAGTGCTAGAGATCCAAGGGGAAGCTATAATTCACCCCTCCACTTT.

V and J are TRBV6-5 and TRBJ2-1, with D uncertain. There are 13 residues in the CDR3. V shed 4 bases and J shed 8 bases, with 12 bases lying between them. CDR1 and CDR2 (germline): MNHEY, SVGAGI. CDR3: CASSSGRKDEQFF. CDR3 sequence (DNA): TGTGCCAGCAGTTCCGGTCGCAAGGATGAGCAGTTCTTC.

The chain couples TRBV5-1 to TRBJ2-3, with 11 bases that match TRBD2. This CDR3 spans 18 amino acids. Germline trimming cut 1 base from V and 4 bases from J; bases unmatched to any gene: 11. Germline V gene lookup returns CDR1 SGHRS and CDR2 YFSETQ. CDR3: CASSLRASGGLGPDTQYF. CDR3 nucleotides: TGCGCCAGCAGCTTGAGGGCTAGCGGGGGGCTAGGACCAGATACGCAGTATTTT.

This chain uses TRBV18 with TRBJ1-1; weak D call: TRBD1 (6 bases). The CDR3 extends over 15 amino acids. Germline V gene lookup returns CDR1 KGHSH and CDR2 LQKENI. V dropped 6 bases and J dropped 5 bases, with 19 bases sitting between them. As DNA, the CDR3 is TGTGCCAGCTCCCGCGACAGGTCCAGTGGGACTGAAGCTTTCTTT. Encoded protein: CASSRDRSSGTEAFF.

This clonotype was counted at least ten times. J is TRBJ2-3 and V is TRBV20-1; D is undetermined. The CDR3 runs 15 residues. V lost 6 bases and J 4 bases, leaving 20 bases between the germline ends. Germline CDR1 DFQATT, CDR2 SNEGSKA (reference sequence). The CDR3 is CSATHGPLSSDTQYF. The DNA of the CDR3 is TGCAGTGCGACTCACGGTCCCCTGTCGTCAGATACGCAGTATTTT.

The CDR3, as DNA: TGTGCCAGCAGCTTAGTACAGGGGCGCACAGATACGCAGTATTTT. Its protein product is CASSLVQGRTDTQYF. V usage is TRBV7-2 and J usage is TRBJ2-3, with 7 bases that match TRBD1. The germline CDR1 and CDR2 sequences are SGHTA and FQGNSA. The V and J ends lost 1 base and 1 base, in that order; junction bases with no gene match: 2. The CDR3 length is 15 residues.

This clonotype has a handful of counts. The V gene is TRBV5-1, the J gene TRBJ2-1; a possible D gene is TRBD2 (7 bases). Trimming cost V 4 bases and J 4 bases, with 15 bases left between them. The germline V gene encodes CDR1 SGHRS and CDR2 YFSETQ. This CDR3 has 15 amino acids. The DNA for the CDR3 is TGCGCCAGCAGCATCACGGGGGGCGGTTACAATGAGCAGTTCTTC. Its translation: CASSITGGGYNEQFF.

This clonotype came up a few times. The chain links TRBV7-9 to TRBJ2-3, with D perhaps matching TRBD1 or TRBD2 (6 bases each). Trimming took 4 bases from V and 0 from J, leaving 26 bases between them. CDR1 and CDR2 from the germline V gene are SEHNR and FQNEAQ (reference sequence). The CDR3 is 20 residues long. The CDR3 sequence: CASSSKGLRGTFSSTDTQYF. The CDR3 region has the DNA TGTGCCAGCAGCTCCAAGGGACTCCGGGGGACATTTTCTAGCACAGATACGCAGTATTTT.

The genes are TRBV30 and TRBJ2-1, with TRBD2 matching over 9 bases. V dropped 2 bases and J dropped 7; count of bases not matched to a gene: 6. This CDR3 is built from 14 residues. CDR1 and CDR2 from the germline V gene are GTSNPN and SVGIG (reference sequence). The DNA for the CDR3 is TGTGCCTGGAGTCCGGGACTAGCCCTAAATGAGCAGTTCTTC. Residues: CAWSPGLALNEQFF.

This CDR3 reads CASSLKGTSGPDTQYF. CDR3 DNA sequence: TGTGCCAGCAGCTTAAAGGGGACTAGCGGCCCAGATACGCAGTATTTT. The genes are TRBV7-2 and TRBJ2-3; the match to TRBD2 covers 11 bases. V lost 2 bases, J lost 4 bases, and 5 bases stayed unmatched. The CDR3 contains 16 residues. Germline values: CDR1 SGHTA, CDR2 FQGNSA.

The V call is TRBV5-1, the J call TRBJ2-5; 8 bases are a match to TRBD2. CDR1 is SGHRS and CDR2 is YFSETQ in the germline V gene. This CDR3 has 16 residues. After removal of 0 bases from V and 3 bases from J, the junction contained 7 bases not matched to a gene. This CDR3 reads CASSLAQRSGKETQYF. CDR3 DNA: TGCGCCAGCAGCTTGGCCCAGCGTAGCGGGAAAGAGACCCAGTACTTC.

J is TRBJ2-3 and V is TRBV7-9; 7 bases line up with TRBD2. Germline CDR1 reads SEHNR; CDR2 reads FQNEAQ (reference sequence). This CDR3 has 15 residues. V gave up 7 bases and J gave up 6 bases; unmatched junction bases: 13. The CDR3 DNA is TGTGCCAGCATCTGGGGCGGGGGAGCCCGGGATACGCAGTATTTT. Its translation: CASIWGGGARDTQYF.

The chain couples TRBV5-4 to TRBJ2-5; 10 bases are shared with TRBD1. The trim removed 4 bases at V and 3 bases at J, leaving 6 bases unmatched. The CDR3 covers 15 residues. Germline V gene data show CDR1 as SGHNT and CDR2 as YYREEE (reference sequence). Written as DNA, the CDR3 is TGTGCCAGCAGCCAGCCCGGGACAGGGGAAGAGACCCAGTACTTC. Protein sequence: CASSQPGTGEETQYF.

CDR3 bases: TGCGCCAGCAGCCAAGTTCTAGGGGGCTACACCTTC. Its translation is CASSQVLGGYTF. The chain carries TRBV4-1 and TRBJ1-2; D unresolved. There are 12 residues in the CDR3. V was trimmed by 1 base and J by 8 bases, leaving 8 bases between them. Per germline, CDR1 MGHRA and CDR2 YSYEKL.